A selection of T cell receptor beta chains follows, all from one sample in a study of regulatory T cells in long-lasting Graves disease. Using its own MiXCR run on the multiplex PCR reads, TCRdb lists one record per CDR3 protein. The sample yields about 400,000 distinct CDR3 sequences, less than 25% seen once. The source material was peripheral blood mononuclear cells (PBMCs), sampled when the disease was refractory, from a patient treated with antithyroid drugs. These receptors came from a female donor with Graves disease. Both conserved end residues are part of each CDR3. Fields, in order: J gene, clone size, V gene, D gene, CDR3 protein, CDR3 DNA. D genes are given only for firm matches. A clone size is listed for some rows: how often the clone was seen (once, few, many), or a class if it is expanded.

TRBJ1-5 | many | TRBV3-1 | TRBD1 | CASSEQGTQPQHF | TGTGCCAGCAGCGAACAGGGGACTCAGCCCCAGCATTTT
TRBJ2-5 | many | TRBV11-2 | TRBD2 | CAIRGASGSPETQYF | TGTGCCATTCGGGGGGCTAGCGGGAGCCCGGAGACCCAGTACTTC
TRBJ1-1 | - | TRBV13 | - | CASSLYTTNTEAFF | TGTGCCAGCAGCCTGTACACTACGAACACTGAAGCTTTCTTT
TRBJ2-7 | - | TRBV5-4 | - | CASSFGSGNSYEQYF | TGTGCCAGCAGCTTCGGTTCAGGGAACTCCTACGAGCAGTACTTC
TRBJ2-5 | many | TRBV24-1 | TRBD2 | CATSGPGLAGVLETQYF | TGTGCCACCAGTGGCCCGGGACTAGCGGGGGTTCTGGAGACCCAGTACTTC
TRBJ2-5 | - | TRBV14 | TRBD2 | CASSLRAAGDIWETQYF | TGTGCCAGCAGCCTAAGAGCCGCGGGAGACATTTGGGAGACCCAGTACTTC
TRBJ1-2 | few | TRBV28 | TRBD1 | CASSPRGQGVFFYGYTF | TGTGCCAGCAGCCCCAGGGGGCAGGGAGTATTTTTCTATGGCTACACCTTC
TRBJ2-7 | - | TRBV11-2 | - | CASSLEISDRSYEQYF | TGTGCCAGCAGCTTAGAAATTTCGGACAGATCCTACGAGCAGTACTTC
TRBJ2-6 | - | TRBV7-9 | - | CASSPLVPSGANVLTF | TGTGCCAGCAGCCCACTTGTCCCCTCTGGGGCCAACGTCCTGACTTTC
TRBJ2-7 | many | TRBV12-3/TRBV12-4 | - | CASSRTLHYEQYF | TGTGCCAGCAGCCGGACTCTCCACTACGAGCAGTACTTC
TRBJ1-1 | many | TRBV27 | TRBD1 | CASSSSRTGLNTEAFF | TGTGCCAGCAGTTCCTCCCGGACAGGATTGAACACTGAAGCTTTCTTT
TRBJ1-2 | many | TRBV30 | - | CAWIVRGTLKYGYTF | TGTGCCTGGATCGTCAGAGGCACCCTTAAGTATGGCTACACCTTC
TRBJ1-2 | - | TRBV29-1 | - | CSVAQGGYTF | TGCAGCGTTGCGCAGGGGGGCTACACCTTC
TRBJ2-1 | - | TRBV5-1 | - | CASSLLLANRLGYNEQFF | TGCGCCAGCAGCTTGCTCTTAGCGAATCGTCTAGGCTACAATGAGCAGTTCTTC
TRBJ2-7 | many | TRBV6-1 | TRBD2 | CASSKLAALGEQYF | TGTGCCAGCAGTAAACTAGCGGCCCTGGGAGAGCAGTACTTC
TRBJ2-7 | - | TRBV7-9 | - | CASSFDFLYEQYF | TGTGCCAGCAGCTTTGACTTTTTGTACGAGCAGTACTTC
TRBJ2-5 | many | TRBV7-9 | TRBD1 | CASNSWDRGQETQYF | TGTGCCAGCAATTCTTGGGACAGGGGCCAAGAGACCCAGTACTTC
TRBJ2-7 | many | TRBV12-3/TRBV12-4 | - | CASSSPRHKGEQYF | TGTGCCAGCAGTTCTCCCAGACATAAGGGGGAGCAGTACTTC
TRBJ2-3 | - | TRBV11-2 | TRBD2 | CASSLIGLAGTDTQYF | TGTGCCAGCAGCTTAATCGGGCTAGCGGGAACAGATACGCAGTATTTT
TRBJ2-2 | many | TRBV12-3/TRBV12-4 | - | CASSIYRVHTGELFF | TGTGCCAGCAGTATTTACAGGGTGCACACCGGGGAGCTGTTTTTT
TRBJ2-5 | - | TRBV24-1 | - | CATSDLAGPIQTQYF | TGTGCCACCAGTGATTTGGCGGGGCCCATTCAGACCCAGTACTTC
TRBJ1-1 | few | TRBV19 | - | CASTFTVNTEAFF | TGTGCCAGTACCTTCACAGTGAACACTGAAGCTTTCTTT
TRBJ1-1 | many | TRBV12-3/TRBV12-4 | TRBD1 | CASSLRMAGTGFTEAFF | TGTGCCAGCAGTTTAAGGATGGCCGGGACAGGGTTCACTGAAGCTTTCTTT